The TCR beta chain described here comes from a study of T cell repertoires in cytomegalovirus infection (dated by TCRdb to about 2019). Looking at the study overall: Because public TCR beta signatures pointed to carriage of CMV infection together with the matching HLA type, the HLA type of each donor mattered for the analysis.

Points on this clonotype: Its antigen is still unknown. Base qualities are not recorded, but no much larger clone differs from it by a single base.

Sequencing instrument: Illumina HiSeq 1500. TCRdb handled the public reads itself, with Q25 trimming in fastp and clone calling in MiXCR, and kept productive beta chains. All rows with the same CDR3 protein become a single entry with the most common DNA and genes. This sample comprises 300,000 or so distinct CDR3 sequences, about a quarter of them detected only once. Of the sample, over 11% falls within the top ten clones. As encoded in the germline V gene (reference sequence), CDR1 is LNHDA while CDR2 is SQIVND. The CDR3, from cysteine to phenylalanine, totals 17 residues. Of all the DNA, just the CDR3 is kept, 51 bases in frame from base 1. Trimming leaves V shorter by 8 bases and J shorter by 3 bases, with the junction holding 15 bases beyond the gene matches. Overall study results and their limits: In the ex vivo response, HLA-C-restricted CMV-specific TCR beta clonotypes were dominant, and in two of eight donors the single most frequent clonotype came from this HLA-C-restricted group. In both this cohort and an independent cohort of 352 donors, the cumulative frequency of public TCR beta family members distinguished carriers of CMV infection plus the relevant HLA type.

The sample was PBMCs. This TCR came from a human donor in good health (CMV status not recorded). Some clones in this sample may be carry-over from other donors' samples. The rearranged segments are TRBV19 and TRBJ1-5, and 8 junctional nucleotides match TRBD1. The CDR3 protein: CASLGQGQGGSNQPQHF. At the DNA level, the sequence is TGTGCCAGTCTTGGCCAAGGACAGGGAGGTTCCAATCAGCCCCAGCATTTT.